Described below is a single TCR beta chain sequence and its context. Its antigen is currently unknown. CD45RO-CCR7+CD27+CD95- cells counted as naive CD8+ T cells. This record belongs to a study of CXCR3-negative and CXCR3-positive naive CD8 T cells. Study-level results: Memory CD8+ T cell repertoires were far less diverse than both naive subsets. The TRB CDR3s that CXCR3-positive naive cells carried were more hydrophobic than those of CXCR3-negative naive cells.

This CDR3 region has 16 residues. 5' RACE that incorporated UMI labels was used to prepare the TRB cDNA libraries. TCRdb reprocessed the 5' RACE reads; each CDR3 protein has one entry and no DNA is given. The data include about 130,000 distinct CDR3 sequences; the top ten clones carry about 0.62%. The sequence came from a human donor in good health. Some clones in this sample may be carry-over from other donors' samples. The sample taken for sequencing was naive CXCR3+ CD8+ T cells from blood. The subset is: CD45RO-CCR7+CD27+CD95- naive CD8+ T cells expressing CXCR3 (TNR3+). V gene TRBV12-3 or TRBV12-4 combines with J gene TRBJ2-3. The CDR3 protein is CASSFGDVPSTDTQYF.